The rows below give T cell receptor beta chains drawn from one sample of a study of shared clonotypes between healthy human individuals. Using immunoSEQ multiplex PCR, the repertoire was profiled, and TCRdb retains in-frame clones only, with some absent. The sample records around 600,000 clones, roughly 97% being singletons. Sequenced sample: naive CD4+ T cells sorted from blood. These receptors were collected from a woman aged 25-40 years in good health. CDR3s include the opening cysteine and the closing phenylalanine or tryptophan. D genes are given only for firm matches. Clone size is given for some rows only: seen once, a few or many times, or a class if the clone is expanded.

d_call: .
clone_size: .
j_call: TRBJ2-7
v_call: TRBV27
cdr3_nt: TGTGCCAGCAGTGTTACACCCGGGACGGCCTCCTACGAGCAGTACTTC
cdr3_aa: CASSVTPGTASYEQYF

d_call: .
clone_size: .
j_call: TRBJ2-1
v_call: TRBV28
cdr3_nt: TGTGCCAGCAGTTTAGTACTAGCTAGCAATGAGCAGTTCTTC
cdr3_aa: CASSLVLASNEQFF

d_call: .
clone_size: .
j_call: TRBJ2-5
v_call: TRBV7-9
cdr3_nt: TGTGCCAGCAGCTCAATACCCGGGCTCCTGGAGACCCAGTACTTC
cdr3_aa: CASSSIPGLLETQYF

d_call: TRBD2
clone_size: .
j_call: TRBJ2-3
v_call: TRBV7-9
cdr3_nt: TGTGCCAGCAGCTGGGCGACTAGCGGGGTTAGCACAGATACGCAGTATTTT
cdr3_aa: CASSWATSGVSTDTQYF

d_call: TRBD1
clone_size: .
j_call: TRBJ1-2
v_call: TRBV29-1
cdr3_nt: TGCAGCCTCCGGGACAGGGAAGAAGGTGGCTACACCTTC
cdr3_aa: CSLRDREEGGYTF

d_call: TRBD2
clone_size: .
j_call: TRBJ2-7
v_call: TRBV28
cdr3_nt: TGTGCCAGCAGCTCCGAACTAGCGGGTGGGTACGAGCAGTACTTC
cdr3_aa: CASSSELAGGYEQYF

d_call: TRBD2
clone_size: .
j_call: TRBJ2-1
v_call: TRBV5-1
cdr3_nt: TGCGCCAGCAGCTTGGGACTAGCGGGCAACAATGAGCAGTTCTTC
cdr3_aa: CASSLGLAGNNEQFF

d_call: TRBD2
clone_size: .
j_call: TRBJ2-1
v_call: TRBV5-4
cdr3_nt: TGTGCCAGCAGCGCCCCGGGACTAGCGGGAGGGAAAGCCTACAATGAGCAGTTCTTC
cdr3_aa: CASSAPGLAGGKAYNEQFF

d_call: .
clone_size: .
j_call: TRBJ2-7
v_call: TRBV28
cdr3_nt: TGTGCCAGCAGTTTTCCCGGTACCGGGGGTGTTGGCGAGCAGTACTTC
cdr3_aa: CASSFPGTGGVGEQYF

d_call: .
clone_size: .
j_call: TRBJ1-2
v_call: TRBV27
cdr3_nt: TGTGCCAGCAGTTTCTACGGGGGGTCTAACTATGGCTACACCTTC
cdr3_aa: CASSFYGGSNYGYTF

d_call: .
clone_size: .
j_call: TRBJ1-6
v_call: TRBV6-5
cdr3_nt: TGTGCCAGCAGTTACTCGAACGACGGTTATAATTCACCCCTCCACTTT
cdr3_aa: CASSYSNDGYNSPLHF

d_call: .
clone_size: .
j_call: TRBJ2-1
v_call: TRBV7-6
cdr3_nt: TGTGCCAGCAGCCCGGGAGACCGCTCCTACAATGAGCAGTTCTTC
cdr3_aa: CASSPGDRSYNEQFF

d_call: TRBD2
clone_size: .
j_call: TRBJ2-7
v_call: TRBV5-4
cdr3_nt: TGTGCCAGCAGCTTGGCTAGCGGATACAAGAACGAGCAGTACTTC
cdr3_aa: CASSLASGYKNEQYF

d_call: TRBD1
clone_size: .
j_call: TRBJ1-3
v_call: TRBV5-3
cdr3_nt: TGTGCCAGAAGCTCGCCACCGGGACAGGGAACTGGAAACACCATATATTTT
cdr3_aa: CARSSPPGQGTGNTIYF

d_call: .
clone_size: .
j_call: TRBJ1-2
v_call: TRBV7-9
cdr3_nt: TGTGCCAGCAGCCCCCGTTTTTCAACAGCAAACTATGGCTACACCTTC
cdr3_aa: CASSPRFSTANYGYTF

d_call: .
clone_size: .
j_call: TRBJ2-3
v_call: TRBV28
cdr3_nt: TGTGCCAGCAGTTTAGCCCGGGACCCCTGGGGCACAGATACGCAGTATTTT
cdr3_aa: CASSLARDPWGTDTQYF

d_call: TRBD2
clone_size: .
j_call: TRBJ2-3
v_call: TRBV27
cdr3_nt: TGTGCCAGCAGTCCTCGGACTAGCGGGAGGGACACAGATACGCAGTATTTT
cdr3_aa: CASSPRTSGRDTDTQYF

d_call: TRBD2
clone_size: .
j_call: TRBJ2-7
v_call: TRBV5-1
cdr3_nt: TGCGCCAGCAGCTCCCCGGGACTAGCGGGATCTTCCTACGAGCAGTACTTC
cdr3_aa: CASSSPGLAGSSYEQYF

d_call: TRBD1
clone_size: .
j_call: TRBJ2-7
v_call: TRBV10-3
cdr3_nt: TGTGCCACGTCTGGGGACAGGGTTTCCTACGAGCAGTACTTC
cdr3_aa: CATSGDRVSYEQYF

d_call: .
clone_size: .
j_call: TRBJ1-2
v_call: TRBV11-2
cdr3_nt: TGTGCCAGCAGACAGTTACGGACGGGCTATGGCTACACCTTC
cdr3_aa: CASRQLRTGYGYTF

d_call: TRBD1
clone_size: .
j_call: TRBJ2-1
v_call: TRBV11-2
cdr3_nt: TGTGCCAGCAGCCCACGCGGGGGGACAGGGGGGTACAATGAGCAGTTCTTC
cdr3_aa: CASSPRGGTGGYNEQFF

d_call: .
clone_size: .
j_call: TRBJ2-7
v_call: TRBV28
cdr3_nt: TGTGCCAGCATCGGGGCAGACTACGAGCAGTACTTC
cdr3_aa: CASIGADYEQYF

d_call: .
clone_size: .
j_call: TRBJ2-1
v_call: TRBV11-2
cdr3_nt: TGTGCCAGCAGCACCTTAATTCCAGCCTACAATGAGCAGTTCTTC
cdr3_aa: CASSTLIPAYNEQFF

d_call: .
clone_size: .
j_call: TRBJ2-7
v_call: TRBV7-2
cdr3_nt: TGTGCCAGCAGCCGAATCGGTGGGGCGACCTACGAGCAGTACTTC
cdr3_aa: CASSRIGGATYEQYF

d_call: .
clone_size: once
j_call: TRBJ2-7
v_call: TRBV7-6
cdr3_nt: TGTGCCAGCAGCTCCTTAGGAACATACGAGCAGTACTTC
cdr3_aa: CASSSLGTYEQYF

d_call: TRBD1
clone_size: .
j_call: TRBJ2-3
v_call: TRBV6-1
cdr3_nt: TGTGCCAGCAGTGGGCAGACAGGGGGCGAAACAGATACGCAGTATTTT
cdr3_aa: CASSGQTGGETDTQYF

d_call: TRBD2
clone_size: .
j_call: TRBJ2-7
v_call: TRBV5-4
cdr3_nt: TGTGCCAGCAGCCCCGCGGGGGGTAGATACGAGCAGTACTTC
cdr3_aa: CASSPAGGRYEQYF

d_call: .
clone_size: .
j_call: TRBJ2-7
v_call: TRBV10-3
cdr3_nt: TGTGCCATCAGTGAAACGTTGGGGGATAGGGAGCAGTACTTC
cdr3_aa: CAISETLGDREQYF

d_call: .
clone_size: .
j_call: TRBJ2-7
v_call: TRBV5-1
cdr3_nt: TGCGCCAGCAGCTTGCAGCAGGCCTCCTACGAGCAGTACTTC
cdr3_aa: CASSLQQASYEQYF

d_call: .
clone_size: .
j_call: TRBJ2-3
v_call: TRBV2
cdr3_nt: TGTGCCAGCAGTGAATTGCGGAGCACAGATACGCAGTATTTT
cdr3_aa: CASSELRSTDTQYF

d_call: .
clone_size: .
j_call: TRBJ1-2
v_call: TRBV29-1
cdr3_nt: TGCAGCGTTGACTACAACTATGGCTACACCTTC
cdr3_aa: CSVDYNYGYTF

d_call: .
clone_size: .
j_call: TRBJ2-3
v_call: TRBV19
cdr3_nt: TGTGCCAGTAGTATAAATCGAGGGCAACAGGGGCAGTATTTT
cdr3_aa: CASSINRGQQGQYF

d_call: .
clone_size: .
j_call: TRBJ1-1
v_call: TRBV30
cdr3_nt: TGTGCCTGGAAAGACATGGGGGACACTGAAGCTTTCTTT
cdr3_aa: CAWKDMGDTEAFF

d_call: .
clone_size: .
j_call: TRBJ2-3
v_call: TRBV30
cdr3_nt: TGTGCCTGGAGTGTAATACAAGATACGCAGTATTTT
cdr3_aa: CAWSVIQDTQYF

d_call: TRBD2
clone_size: once
j_call: TRBJ2-5
v_call: TRBV7-8
cdr3_nt: TGTGCCAGCAGCTTAGTAGCGGGAGGGCCCTCAGAGACCCAGTACTTC
cdr3_aa: CASSLVAGGPSETQYF

d_call: .
clone_size: .
j_call: TRBJ2-5
v_call: TRBV5-4
cdr3_nt: TGTGCCAGCAGCTTGGCCCGCCTTCAGGAGACCCAGTACTTC
cdr3_aa: CASSLARLQETQYF

d_call: TRBD2
clone_size: .
j_call: TRBJ2-1
v_call: TRBV4-1
cdr3_nt: TGCGCCAGCAGCCAAGCACTACTAGCGGCTCCCTACAATGAGCAGTTCTTC
cdr3_aa: CASSQALLAAPYNEQFF

d_call: .
clone_size: .
j_call: TRBJ1-5
v_call: TRBV5-6
cdr3_nt: TGTGCCAGCAGCTTGACGGGCTGGAGTGGCAATCAGCCCCAGCATTTT
cdr3_aa: CASSLTGWSGNQPQHF

d_call: .
clone_size: .
j_call: TRBJ2-1
v_call: TRBV19
cdr3_nt: TGTGCCAGTAGTGTCCGGGAGAACAATGAGCAGTTCTTC
cdr3_aa: CASSVRENNEQFF

d_call: TRBD2
clone_size: .
j_call: TRBJ2-1
v_call: TRBV4-1
cdr3_nt: TGCGCCAGCAGCCAAGCTCGTAGTTCAGGGACTAGCGGGACGATCTACAATGAGCAGTTCTTC
cdr3_aa: CASSQARSSGTSGTIYNEQFF

d_call: .
clone_size: .
j_call: TRBJ2-5
v_call: TRBV29-1
cdr3_nt: TGCAGCGTTGGACACCGCTTGCAAGAGACCCAGTACTTC
cdr3_aa: CSVGHRLQETQYF

d_call: TRBD2
clone_size: .
j_call: TRBJ2-5
v_call: TRBV18
cdr3_nt: TGTGCCAGCTCTGGACTAGCGGGAGGAGAGACCCAGTACTTC
cdr3_aa: CASSGLAGGETQYF

d_call: TRBD2
clone_size: .
j_call: TRBJ2-7
v_call: TRBV5-4
cdr3_nt: TGTGCCAGCAGCCTCGGGGGGAGGAGGGCTCTCGAGCAGTACTTC
cdr3_aa: CASSLGGRRALEQYF

d_call: TRBD2
clone_size: .
j_call: TRBJ2-5
v_call: TRBV2
cdr3_nt: TGTGCCAGCAGTTCTGTGGCTAGCGGGAGTAAACTAGAGACCCAGTACTTC
cdr3_aa: CASSSVASGSKLETQYF

d_call: .
clone_size: .
j_call: TRBJ2-2
v_call: TRBV30
cdr3_nt: TGTGCCTGGAGCAACCGGGGTAGGGGTTTAACCGGGGAGCTGTTTTTT
cdr3_aa: CAWSNRGRGLTGELFF

d_call: TRBD1
clone_size: .
j_call: TRBJ2-7
v_call: TRBV10-2
cdr3_nt: TGCGCCACCAACCGGGACAGGACTTACGAGCAGTACTTC
cdr3_aa: CATNRDRTYEQYF

d_call: .
clone_size: once
j_call: TRBJ2-2
v_call: TRBV2
cdr3_nt: TGTGCCAGCAGTGAGGAGGGCGGTCAAGGGACCGGGGAGCTGTTTTTT
cdr3_aa: CASSEEGGQGTGELFF